The next 8 T cell receptor beta chains were all read from a single sample in a study of blood T cell repertoires in COVID-19. Here immunoSEQ multiplex PCR was the method, and the copy in TCRdb shows in-frame clones only, minus some. The sample carries roughly 200,000 clones, about 81% recorded once. The sequenced sample was PBMCs or T cells enriched from blood (not recorded which). The receptor source for this set is a middle-aged man who had recovered from COVID-19.

This clone showed up just once. A read error may account for a junction end that differs from germline. The rearrangement uses TRBV9 and TRBJ2-5, with TRBD2 identical over 7 bases. CDR3 length: 14 amino acids. From germline, CDR1 is SGDLS and CDR2 YYNGEE. Here the CDR3 DNA reads TGTGCCAGCAACGTAGGGACGGGGGGAGAGACCCAGTACTTC. The encoded protein is CASNVGTGGETQYF.

The chain couples TRBV5-1 to TRBJ2-2, with 12 positions matching TRBD2. Germline trimming cut 4 bases from V and 1 base from J; bases unmatched to any gene: 8. This CDR3 has 18 residues. CDR1 is SGHRS and CDR2 is YFSETQ in the germline V gene. Written as DNA, the CDR3 is TGCGCCAGCAGCAGAAAGCCACTAGCGGGAGGGAACACCGGGGAGCTGTTTTTT. It yields the protein CASSRKPLAGGNTGELFF.

The rearrangement joins TRBV6-5 to TRBJ1-1; 7 bases agree with TRBD1. The CDR3 has 13 amino acids. Germline V gene lookup returns CDR1 MNHEY and CDR2 SVGAGI. V trimming: 5 bases; J trimming: 9 bases; junction bases outside the gene matches: 9. The CDR3, as DNA: TGTGCCAGCAGTCCCTTCGGGGGACAGAAAGCTTTCTTT. Translation: CASSPFGGQKAFF.

The chain joins TRBV30 to TRBJ1-2, with TRBD1 matching over 7 bases. This CDR3 comprises 12 residues. Trimming cost V 2 bases and J 7 bases; bases outside gene matches: 4. Germline lookup yields CDR1 GTSNPN and CDR2 SVGIG (reference sequence). CDR3 nucleotide sequence: TGTGCCTGGAGTCGAAGACAGGGTGGCTACACCTTC. The encoded protein is CAWSRRQGGYTF.

The count of this clone is one. The chain links TRBV5-1 to TRBJ1-5, with 9 bases matching TRBD1. V gave up 5 bases and J gave up 0 bases; unmatched junction bases: 9. Germline loops: CDR1 SGHRS, CDR2 YFSETQ. The CDR3 is 17 residues long. The DNA for the CDR3 is TGCGCCAGCAGGGCCGGGACAGGGACATTTAGCAATCAGCCCCAGCATTTT. As protein: CASRAGTGTFSNQPQHF.

The rearrangement uses TRBV3-1 (or the pseudogene TRBV3-2) and TRBJ1-3; 9 positions agree with TRBD1. Trimming took 4 bases from V and 5 from J; bases not matched to a gene: 3. The CDR3 extends over 14 amino acids. Germline V gives CDR1 LGHDT, CDR2 YNNKEL (reference sequence). The CDR3 sequence: CASSLGQGRNTIYF. CDR3 nucleotides: TGTGCCAGCAGCCTGGGACAGGGTAGAAACACCATATATTTT.

Comments on this clone: The junction and the germline gene differ at one end; a read error may be behind it. The V call is TRBV5-4, the J call TRBJ2-7; 7 bases line up with TRBD2. The length of the CDR3 is 11 residues. Germline CDR1 reads SGHNT; CDR2 reads YYREEE (reference sequence). The CDR3 sequence is CASSLGGLLFF. CDR3 DNA: TGTGCCAGCAGCTTGGGGGGACTACTATTCTTC.

The chain joins TRBV25-1 to TRBJ1-4, with unresolved D. Germline values: CDR1 MGHDK, CDR2 SYGVNS. The V end was cut by 4 bases, the J end by 0 bases, with 6 bases between. This CDR3 comprises 14 residues. CDR3 DNA: TGTGCCAGCAGTGGTCCAGCAACTAATGAAAAACTGTTTTTT. This sequence encodes CASSGPATNEKLFF.